One and the same sample provided the 29 T cell receptor beta chains below, sequenced in a study of T cells in Graves' hyperthyroidism and ophthalmopathy. Amplified regions were TCR beta CDR3 sequences from RNA transcripts. A first-round RT-PCR of the TCR CDR3 used the HTBI primer set. TCRdb reanalysed the multiplex PCR reads using MiXCR and keeps one entry per CDR3 protein. The profile shows roughly 580,000 distinct CDR3 sequences, approximately 15% of them singletons. Sequencing used blood. The source of these receptors is a woman aged 30 to 39 with Graves' hyperthyroidism that later progressed to Graves' ophthalmopathy.

This clonotype was detected many times. The genes are TRBV11-2 and TRBJ2-7, with 9 bases that match TRBD2. This CDR3 has 14 amino acids. J was trimmed by 5 bases and V by 0 bases; bases with no gene match: 2. Germline V gives CDR1 SGHAT, CDR2 FQNNGV. CDR3 in amino acids: CASSLDSGRNEQYF. For the CDR3, the DNA is TGTGCCAGCAGCTTAGATAGCGGGAGAAACGAGCAGTACTTC.

This clonotype has ten or more counts. This sequence joins TRBV12-3 or TRBV12-4 and TRBJ2-7; D may be TRBD2 (8 bases). There are 15 residues in the CDR3. The V end was cut by 5 bases, the J end by 3 bases, with 17 bases between. CDR3 amino acids: CASSRGGDSLYEQYF. The CDR3 nucleotides read TGTGCCAGCAGTCGGGGGGGGGACAGTCTCTACGAGCAGTACTTC.

This clonotype was counted between two and nine times. V gene TRBV7-2 combines with J gene TRBJ1-2, with a tentative D call TRBD1 (5 bases). Germline lookup yields CDR1 SGHTA and CDR2 FQGNSA. The V end was cut by 0 bases, the J end by 4 bases, with 15 bases between. The CDR3 loop spans 16 amino acids. The DNA of the CDR3 is TGTGCCAGCAGCTTAGCGGAGGCAGGGCCTCCCTATGGCTACACCTTC. As protein: CASSLAEAGPPYGYTF.

Remarks on this clonotype: A much more abundant neighbour one base away suggests this may be a read error. This chain connects TRBV20-1 to TRBJ2-1, with 12 bases lining up with TRBD1. The CDR3 has 14 residues. Germline V gene data show CDR1 as DFQATT and CDR2 as SNEGSKA (reference sequence). The CDR3 region has the DNA TGCAGTGGCGGGACAGGGGGCTCCTACAATCAGCAGTTCTTC. Amino acid sequence: CSGGTGGSYNQQFF.

The chain employs TRBV19 and TRBJ2-3; 9 positions match TRBD1. Germline loops: CDR1 LNHDA, CDR2 SQIVND (reference sequence). The CDR3 is 15 residues long. V was pared by 3 bases and J by 2 bases, with 3 bases of the junction left unmatched. The CDR3 DNA sequence: TGTGCCAGTAGTATCTGGGACAGGGTCACAGATACGCAGTATTTT. Protein product: CASSIWDRVTDTQYF.

This clonotype was found a few times. V gene TRBV6-1 combines with J gene TRBJ2-3; D is ambiguous. Germline V gene sequence: CDR1 MNHNS, CDR2 SASEGT. The CDR3 runs to 13 residues. Between the trimmed V and J ends, which lost 4 bases and 1 base, there was a span of 6 bases. CDR3 nucleotide sequence: TGTGCCAGCAGTGTCGAGGGCACAGATACGCAGTATTTT. Amino acid sequence: CASSVEGTDTQYF.

This clonotype occurred a few times. The chain links TRBV28 to TRBJ2-1, with D possibly being TRBD1 (6 bases). Trimming shortened V by 9 bases and J by 6 bases, and 24 bases separated the two germline ends. The V gene's germline CDR1 is MDHEN and CDR2 SYDVKM. The CDR3 spans 16 residues. The CDR3 is CASSSVGTSIINEQFF. The CDR3 coding sequence is TGTGCCAGTAGCTCGGTCGGGACAAGTATAATCAATGAGCAGTTCTTC.

Comments on this clonotype: Likely a read error: the CDR3 ends without its conserved phenylalanine or tryptophan. This chain joins TRBV3-1 and TRBJ1-1; D not certain. Germline V CDR1 and CDR2: LGHDT, YNNKEL (reference sequence). The CDR3 totals 13 residues. Trimming left V 4 bases short and J 3 bases short, with 9 bases between. CDR3 in amino acids: CASSLGLHTEAFV. In nucleotides, the CDR3 is TGTGCCAGCAGCCTCGGTTTACACACTGAAGCTTTCGTT.

In its sample, this clonotype was seen a few times. The chain has TRBV27 and TRBJ2-3, with 8 positions matching TRBD2. The V gene end was trimmed by 9 bases and the J gene end by 2 bases; junction bases not matched to a gene: 13. CDR1 is MNHEY and CDR2 is SMNVEV in the germline V gene (reference sequence). The CDR3 spans 16 residues. The CDR3 DNA reads as TGTGCCAGTTATAAGACCGGGAGGGCCAACACAGATACGCAGTATTTT. This encodes CASYKTGRANTDTQYF.

This clonotype was recorded at least ten times. V usage is TRBV20-1 and J usage is TRBJ2-5, with 9 nucleotides matching TRBD2. Germline-derived CDR1 and CDR2 are DFQATT and SNEGSKA (reference sequence). CDR3 length equals 14 residues. V trimming: 5 bases; J trimming: 5 bases; junction bases outside the gene matches: 9. The CDR3 coding sequence is TGCAGTGCTTACTTTAGCGGGAGACCGGAGACCCAGTACTTC. It is translated as CSAYFSGRPETQYF.

This clonotype showed up many times. V and J are TRBV19 and TRBJ1-2; TRBD1 might be the D (5 bases). Germline V gene data show CDR1 as LNHDA and CDR2 as SQIVND (reference sequence). The V end lost 3 bases, the J end lost 7 bases, and 27 bases lay between the germline ends. This CDR3 is built from 18 residues. The CDR3 loop reads CASSILLSLPARVGGYTF. CDR3 in DNA: TGTGCCAGTAGTATTCTTCTGAGCCTCCCTGCCAGGGTAGGTGGCTACACCTTC.

This clonotype was seen ten or more times. The chain is built from TRBV28 and TRBJ1-2; TRBD1 might be the D (5 bases). V shed 7 bases and J shed 4 bases, with 16 bases lying between them. The CDR3 runs to 14 residues. Germline assignment: CDR1 MDHEN and CDR2 SYDVKM. The CDR3 DNA reads as TGTGCCAGCACTCCCCTCGAGGGGTTCTATGGCTACACCTTC. Its translation is CASTPLEGFYGYTF.

Many counts were recorded for this clonotype. V usage is TRBV19 and J usage is TRBJ1-1; D perhaps matches TRBD1 (5 bases). Between the trimmed V and J ends, which lost 1 base and 4 bases, there was a span of 16 bases. This CDR3 has 16 residues. The germline gives CDR1 LNHDA, CDR2 SQIVND (reference sequence). CDR3 sequence: CASSIGAATGGTEAFF. The CDR3 region has the DNA TGTGCCAGTAGTATAGGAGCCGCTACTGGGGGCACTGAAGCTTTCTTT.

The rearrangement links TRBV20-1 to TRBJ1-5; no definite D call. V was pared by 2 bases and J by 0 bases, with 11 bases between. The V gene's germline CDR1 is DFQATT and CDR2 SNEGSKA (reference sequence). The CDR3 runs 15 residues. CDR3: CSARPYLRSNQPQHF. Here the CDR3 DNA reads TGCAGTGCTAGACCTTATTTACGTAGCAATCAGCCCCAGCATTTT.

This chain connects TRBV18 to TRBJ2-2, with 7 bases lining up with TRBD1. CDR3 length equals 15 residues. The V gene end was trimmed by 2 bases and the J gene end by 3 bases; junction bases not matched to a gene: 3. The germline gives CDR1 KGHSH, CDR2 LQKENI. CDR3 residues: CASSPYDRDTGELFF. DNA of the CDR3: TGTGCCAGCTCACCATACGACAGGGACACCGGGGAGCTGTTTTTT.

This clonotype was seen many times. The chain joins TRBV20-1 to TRBJ2-7, with D possibly TRBD2 on 6 matching bases. Trimming shortened V by 1 base and J by 7 bases, and 17 bases separated the two germline ends. The CDR3 consists of 14 residues. Per the germline V gene, CDR1 is DFQATT and CDR2 is SNEGSKA (reference sequence). The CDR3 nucleotides are TGCAGTGCTAGAGGATGGGGGGTGGTAAAAGAGCAGTACTTC. This sequence encodes CSARGWGVVKEQYF.

This chain connects TRBV20-1 to TRBJ2-7, with 12 bases that match TRBD2. With 7 bases clipped from V and 6 bases from J, the junction kept 7 bases outside the gene matches. Germline V lookup: CDR1 DFQATT, CDR2 SNEGSKA (reference sequence). The CDR3 is 13 amino acids. DNA of the CDR3: TGCAGTGTCTTTACTAGCGGGAGGCTCGAGCAGTACTTC. Translating gives CSVFTSGRLEQYF.

This clonotype was counted ten times or more. This rearrangement joins TRBV19 to TRBJ2-1, with 10 bases identical to TRBD2. This CDR3 has 14 amino acids. Germline CDR1 and CDR2: LNHDA and SQIVND (reference sequence). V shed 7 bases and J 7 bases; nucleotides not matched to a gene: 7. In DNA, the CDR3 is TGTGCCAGTACCCCTAGCGGGAGAGGGAATGAGCAGTTCTTC. This codes for CASTPSGRGNEQFF.

This clonotype was recorded many times. In DNA, the CDR3 is TGTGCCAGCAGTCCCAACACCCACCGGGGGACTGAAGCTTTCTTT. It specifies CASSPNTHRGTEAFF. The chain couples TRBV12-3 or TRBV12-4 to TRBJ1-1; a possible D gene is TRBD1 (5 bases). V was clipped by 5 bases and J by 5 bases, with 18 bases between them. CDR3 length: 15 amino acids.

CDR3 protein: CASSAPYWDSTDTQYF. The CDR3 nucleotides are TGTGCCAGCAGCGCCCCTTATTGGGATAGCACAGATACGCAGTATTTT. V is TRBV28 and J is TRBJ2-3; D remains unclear. Per germline, CDR1 MDHEN and CDR2 SYDVKM. The CDR3 has 16 amino acids. Trimming took 6 bases from V and 0 from J, leaving 16 bases between them.

V is TRBV6-4 and J is TRBJ2-4; D remains unclear. The CDR3 covers 14 residues. The germline V gene has CDR1 MRHNA and CDR2 SNTAGT. Trimming cost V 6 bases and J 0 bases, with 9 bases left between them. DNA of the CDR3: TGTGCCAGCAGCTCAAGGGTAGCCAAAAACATTCAGTACTTC. It translates to CASSSRVAKNIQYF.

This clonotype was seen at least ten times. V is TRBV7-9 and J is TRBJ1-2; TRBD1 matches at 7 bases. V gave up 5 bases and J gave up 1 base; unmatched junction bases: 10. CDR3 length: 16 amino acids. Germline CDR1 is SEHNR and CDR2 is FQNEAQ (reference sequence). CDR3 bases: TGTGCCAGCAGCCCTAACCAAGGACAGGATAACTATGGCTACACCTTC. It translates to CASSPNQGQDNYGYTF.

This clonotype appeared many times. The V gene is TRBV7-8, the J gene TRBJ1-2; D possibly corresponds to TRBD1 (5 bases). Germline V gene sequence: CDR1 SGHVS, CDR2 FQNEAQ. Trimming took 3 bases from V and 6 from J, leaving 8 bases between them. The CDR3 runs to 12 residues. The CDR3 DNA is TGTGCCAGCAGCTTCCGGGGGGATGGCTACACCTTC. Its protein is CASSFRGDGYTF.

This clonotype was recorded many times. This chain links TRBV29-1 with TRBJ1-2, with D unresolved. Germline V gene sequence: CDR1 SQVTM, CDR2 ANQGSEA. The CDR3 is made up of 13 amino acids. Trimming took off 1 base at V and 4 bases at J, with 10 bases between the two ends. This chain's CDR3 is CSVEAGKGYGYTF. CDR3 nucleotide sequence: TGCAGCGTTGAAGCGGGGAAGGGCTATGGCTACACCTTC.

This clonotype appeared many times. The chain uses TRBV2 and TRBJ2-7; D tentatively reads TRBD1 or TRBD2 (6 bases each). Germline CDR1 SNHLY, CDR2 FYNNEI. The V gene lost 6 bases and the J gene lost 0 bases, with 12 bases spanning the gap. CDR3 length: 14 residues. CDR3 DNA sequence: TGTGCCAGCAGGGGGGGCGAGCTCTCCTACGAGCAGTACTTC. Protein sequence: CASRGGELSYEQYF.

This clonotype was seen ten or more times. The gene calls are TRBV7-2 and TRBJ2-5; 10 bases agree with TRBD2. Germline CDR1 and CDR2: SGHTA and FQGNSA. CDR3 length: 13 amino acids. V trimming: 8 bases; J trimming: 9 bases; junction bases outside the gene matches: 9. The CDR3 spells CASAAAGGLAQYF. The CDR3 bases are TGTGCCAGCGCAGCAGCGGGAGGGTTGGCCCAGTACTTC.

This clonotype was detected many times. V gene TRBV11-3 combines with J gene TRBJ1-1, with a possible D match to TRBD1 (5 bases). Germline V lookup: CDR1 SGHNT, CDR2 YENEEA. V was trimmed by 5 bases and J by 4 bases, leaving 14 bases between them. The CDR3 totals 14 residues. CDR3 sequence (DNA): TGTGCCAGCAGCCCGGGACGGGGAAGCACTGAAGCTTTCTTT. This encodes CASSPGRGSTEAFF.

This clonotype has at least ten counts. The V gene is TRBV28, the J gene TRBJ1-2; D perhaps matches TRBD1 (5 bases). This CDR3 spans 14 amino acids. Deletions cut 2 bases from V and 3 bases from J, with 10 bases between. Germline V gene data show CDR1 as MDHEN and CDR2 as SYDVKM. The CDR3 loop reads CASSLQGRDYGYTF. The CDR3 DNA reads TGTGCCAGCAGTTTACAGGGTAGGGACTATGGCTACACCTTC.

This clonotype was seen many times. The gene calls are TRBV11-3 and TRBJ2-3; TRBD2 might be the D (6 bases). V was shortened by 4 bases and J by 2 bases, with 13 bases between the two germline ends. The CDR3 is 15 amino acids. Germline values: CDR1 SGHNT, CDR2 YENEEA. CDR3 in amino acids: CASSSLAEITDTQYF. The CDR3 bases are TGTGCCAGCAGCTCCTTAGCGGAAATCACAGATACGCAGTATTTT. Based on the CDR3 plus reference TRBV11-3 and TRBJ2-3, the full variable domain is EAGVVQSPRYKIIEKKQPVAFWCNPISGHNTLYWYLQNLGQGPELLIRYENEEAVDDSQLPKDRFSAERLKGVDSTLKIQPAELGDSAVYLCASSSLAEITDTQYFGPGTRLTVL.